These 20 T cell receptor beta chains originate from one sample sequenced in a study of blood T cell repertoires in COVID-19. Libraries were prepared by immunoSEQ multiplex PCR; TCRdb keeps only in-frame clonotypes and omits some of them. The sample records under 250,000 clones, approximately 90% being singletons. What was sequenced was peripheral blood. The source is a man between 60 and 75 years old with COVID-19, enrolled during active disease.

The CDR3 DNA is TGCGCCAGCAGCCAGAGCGGGCGGACTGAAGCTTTCTTT. Residues: CASSQSGRTEAFF. This sequence joins TRBV4-3 and TRBJ1-1, with D uncertain. V was cut by 3 bases and J by 5 bases, with 10 bases left in between. Germline V CDR1 and CDR2: LGHNA, YSLEER. The CDR3 consists of 13 residues.

The CDR3 sequence: CASSGTGLNEKLFF. The CDR3 region has the DNA TGTGCCAGCAGCGGTACAGGGCTTAACGAAAAACTGTTTTTT. The chain uses TRBV2 and TRBJ1-4; TRBD1 is a possible D gene (6 bases). This CDR3 is 14 amino acids long. From germline, CDR1 is SNHLY and CDR2 FYNNEI. Deletions cut 6 bases from V and 8 bases from J, with 16 bases between.

The genes are TRBV18 and TRBJ2-3, with D possibly TRBD2 on 6 matching bases. CDR1 KGHSH and CDR2 LQKENI come from the germline V gene. Trimming stripped 3 bases from V and 9 bases from J, with 13 bases between. The CDR3 is 13 residues long. The CDR3 reads CASSPGTQSTQYF. In DNA form, the CDR3 reads TGTGCCAGCTCACCCGGGACTCAGTCCACGCAGTATTTT. Combining the CDR3 with reference TRBV18 and TRBJ2-3 gives the whole variable domain NAGVMQNPRHLVRRRGQEARLRCSPMKGHSHVYWYRQLPEEGLKFMVYLQKENIIDESGMPKERFSAEFPKEGPSILRIQQVVRGDSAAYFCASSPGTQSTQYFGPGTRLTVL.

This chain links TRBV27 with TRBJ2-1, with TRBD2 matching over 9 bases. Looked up from germline, CDR1 is MNHEY and CDR2 is SMNVEV (reference sequence). The V segment lost 6 bases and the J segment 8 bases; nucleotides outside the gene matches: 14. The CDR3 is 16 amino acids. The CDR3 coding sequence is TGTGCCAGCAGGGGGCGGGGGGGCCCGGTCATTGATGAGCAGTTCTTC. Protein sequence: CASRGRGGPVIDEQFF.

The chain uses TRBV11-2 and TRBJ2-2; D possibly corresponds to TRBD2 (5 bases). This CDR3 is 14 amino acids long. V gave up 5 bases and J gave up 6 bases, with 13 bases separating them. Germline values: CDR1 SGHAT, CDR2 FQNNGV. The CDR3: CASSPIRTAGELFF. CDR3 sequence (DNA): TGTGCCAGCAGCCCGATCCGGACTGCCGGGGAGCTGTTTTTT.

The chain employs TRBV15 and TRBJ1-4; TRBD1 aligns across 8 bases. V shed 1 base and J 0 bases; nucleotides not matched to a gene: 7. This CDR3 has 18 amino acids. CDR1 LNHNV and CDR2 YYDKDF come from the germline V gene (reference sequence). The CDR3 sequence is CATSRVRTGLATNEKLFF. The CDR3 DNA reads as TGTGCCACCAGCAGAGTACGGACAGGGCTTGCAACTAATGAAAAACTGTTTTTT.

V usage is TRBV4-1 and J usage is TRBJ1-2; D is undetermined. Germline V gene lookup returns CDR1 MGHRA and CDR2 YSYEKL. The CDR3 length is 17 residues. The V and J ends lost 2 bases and 1 base respectively, with 17 bases between them. The CDR3 nucleotides are TGCGCCAGCAGCCAAATTGACTTCACGCTACTTAACTATGGCTACACCTTC. It codes for CASSQIDFTLLNYGYTF.

This clone was seen a single time. The chain is built from TRBV4-3 and TRBJ1-2; 8 bases match TRBD1. This CDR3 comprises 17 residues. The germline gives CDR1 LGHNA, CDR2 YSLEER. Unmatched junction bases numbered 9, after V lost 1 base and J lost 2 bases. CDR3 residues: CASSQASPTGENYGYTF. CDR3 nucleotide sequence: TGCGCCAGCAGCCAAGCCTCCCCGACAGGGGAAAACTATGGCTACACCTTC.

This chain connects TRBV25-1 to TRBJ2-5; 8 bases agree with TRBD1. Per germline, CDR1 MGHDK and CDR2 SYGVNS. CDR3 length: 13 amino acids. V lost 2 bases to trimming and J lost 5 bases; unmatched junction nucleotides: 1. The CDR3 region is CASSERQGETQYF. CDR3 coding DNA: TGTGCCAGCAGTGAACGACAGGGGGAGACCCAGTACTTC.

This chain connects TRBV3-1 (or the pseudogene TRBV3-2) to TRBJ2-3; D is perhaps TRBD2 (6 bases). The germline gives CDR1 LGHDT, CDR2 YNNKEL (reference sequence). CDR3 length: 14 residues. The ends were cut back, 6 bases at V and 3 bases at J, with 13 bases in the middle. The CDR3 reads CASSPTSRTDTQYF. The CDR3 DNA sequence: TGTGCCAGCAGTCCGACTAGTAGGACAGATACGCAGTATTTT.

The V and J genes are TRBV5-4 and TRBJ2-7; 11 bases match TRBD2. Germline V lookup: CDR1 SGHNT, CDR2 YYREEE (reference sequence). J lost 0 bases, V lost 3 bases, and 5 bases had no gene match. The CDR3 runs to 16 residues. The CDR3 is CASSSGGTSGSYEQYF. Written as DNA, the CDR3 is TGTGCCAGCAGCTCGGGGGGGACTAGCGGCTCCTACGAGCAGTACTTC.

The chain carries TRBV19 and TRBJ1-5, with TRBD1 identical over 7 bases. Trimming removed 5 bases from V and 3 bases from J; junction bases left unmatched: 4. The CDR3 totals 14 residues. Germline CDR1 reads LNHDA; CDR2 reads SQIVND (reference sequence). CDR3 in amino acids: CASSATGTNQPQHF. The DNA for the CDR3 is TGTGCCAGTAGTGCGACAGGGACCAATCAGCCCCAGCATTTT.

This clone was seen only once. V usage is TRBV28 and J usage is TRBJ2-1; TRBD2 agrees at 11 bases. Germline CDR1 is MDHEN and CDR2 is SYDVKM. The CDR3 is 15 residues long. V trimming: 6 bases; J trimming: 4 bases; junction bases outside the gene matches: 5. CDR3 sequence (DNA): TGTGCCAGCAGCATACTAGCGGGAGCTTACAATGAGCAGTTCTTC. Translating gives CASSILAGAYNEQFF.

The chain carries TRBV11-2 and TRBJ1-3, with TRBD1 matching 7 bases. The ends lost 5 bases at V and 0 bases at J; junction bases unmatched: 7. The germline gives CDR1 SGHAT, CDR2 FQNNGV. The CDR3 totals 16 residues. For the CDR3, the DNA is TGTGCCAGCAGCCAACCCGGGACAGTCTCTGGAAACACCATATATTTT. The encoded protein is CASSQPGTVSGNTIYF. The full variable domain, rest sourced from reference TRBV11-2 and TRBJ1-3, is EAGVAQSPRYKIIEKRQSVAFWCNPISGHATLYWYQQILGQGPKLLIQFQNNGVVDDSQLPKDRFSAERLKGVDSTLKIQPAKLEDSAVYLCASSQPGTVSGNTIYFGEGSWLTVV.

Only a few counts were recorded for this clone. This chain uses TRBV6-5 with TRBJ1-1; D is ambiguous. The CDR3 has 14 residues. Trimming pared 6 bases from V and 0 bases from J, leaving 11 bases between. Germline V CDR1 and CDR2: MNHEY, SVGAGI. The CDR3 DNA follows: TGTGCCAGCAGATGGGAGTTCATGAACACTGAAGCTTTCTTT. Its translation: CASRWEFMNTEAFF.

V and J are TRBV11-2 and TRBJ2-3; 9 bases align to TRBD1. CDR1 and CDR2 (germline): SGHAT, FQNNGV. Trimming at V came to 4 bases and at J to 0 bases, leaving 2 bases not matched to a gene. CDR3 size: 15 residues. The CDR3 DNA reads as TGTGCCAGCAGCTCGGGACAGGGCAGCACAGATACGCAGTATTTT. Protein product: CASSSGQGSTDTQYF.

The V call is TRBV19, the J call TRBJ1-2; 7 bases are a match to TRBD1. V was pared by 7 bases and J by 7 bases, with 9 bases of the junction left unmatched. This CDR3 is 13 amino acids long. Germline V gene sequence: CDR1 LNHDA, CDR2 SQIVND (reference sequence). The CDR3 DNA reads as TGTGCCAGTAATGATTACAGGGGAGCTGGCTACACCTTC. It encodes CASNDYRGAGYTF. Filled out from reference TRBV19 and TRBJ1-2, the complete variable domain reads DGGITQSPKYLFRKEGQNVTLSCEQNLNHDAMYWYRQDPGQGLRLIYYSQIVNDFQKGDIAEGYSVSREKKESFPLTVTSAQKNPTAFYLCASNDYRGAGYTFGSGTRLTVV.

The chain links TRBV11-1 to TRBJ1-1; no clear D. The CDR3 length is 14 residues. The germline V gene encodes CDR1 SGHAT and CDR2 FQDESV (reference sequence). V was cut by 1 base and J by 1 base, with 7 bases left in between. CDR3 DNA sequence: TGTGCCAGCAGCTTAGAAACCGGGAACACTGAAGCTTTCTTT. Amino acid sequence: CASSLETGNTEAFF.

The chain is built from TRBV4-2 and TRBJ2-5, with D unclear. The CDR3 has 15 amino acids. Per the germline V gene, CDR1 is LGHNA and CDR2 is YNFKEQ. The V and J ends lost 2 bases and 1 base respectively, with 11 bases between them. Written as DNA, the CDR3 is TGTGCCAGCAGCCAATCTCAGAATACCCAAGAGACCCAGTACTTC. It codes for CASSQSQNTQETQYF.

The count of this clone is one. Other nucleotide sequences in the sample specify the same CDR3. The gene calls are TRBV12-3 or TRBV12-4 and TRBJ1-1; 9 nucleotides agree with TRBD1. This CDR3 spans 12 amino acids. V dropped 10 bases and J dropped 1; count of bases not matched to a gene: 1. The CDR3 sequence is CATGQGNTEAFF. As DNA, the CDR3 is TGTGCCACGGGACAGGGGAACACTGAAGCTTTCTTT.